These T cell receptor beta chains were read from a single sample in a study of cytomegalovirus exposure and HLA in healthy donors. The table came from immunoSEQ multiplex PCR; TCRdb's copy has only in-frame clones and leaves some out. The data show roughly 110,000 clones, around 69% seen once. Sequenced: PBMCs. The receptors here all came from a man aged 18 to 35 in good health and CMV-seronegative. The CDR3 runs from the conserved cysteine through the conserved F or W. A D gene is named only where the DNA matches it firmly. A clone size is listed for some rows: how often the clone was seen (once, few, many), or a class if it is expanded.

. TRBJ1-1 TRBV4-3 TRBD1 21 TGCGCCAGCAGCCAAGAATGGTCTGGACAGGGCCTCAACTCCCTGAACACTGAAGCTTTCTTT CASSQEWSGQGLNSLNTEAFF
once TRBJ2-5 TRBV4-3 TRBD1 17 TGCGCCAGCAGCCAAGATAGAGGGACAGGGGTTGTGGGGACCCAGTACTTC CASSQDRGTGVVGTQYF
. TRBJ2-3 TRBV19 TRBD1 13 TGTGCCAGTAGGACAGGGGGCACAGATACGCAGTATTTT CASRTGGTDTQYF
. TRBJ2-5 TRBV6-5 TRBD1 14 TGTGCCAGCAGTCCGAGTCAGGGGGCGGGGACCCAGTACTTC CASSPSQGAGTQYF
once TRBJ1-1 TRBV7-6 . 17 TGTGCCAGCAGCCTCCAGGGGCGACAGGCCCGTTTCCGTCAAGCTTTCTTT CASSLQGRQARFRQAFF
. TRBJ1-5 TRBV5-1 . 15 TGCGCCAGCAGCTTGCAGGGCGAAGGCAATCAGCCCCAGCATTTT CASSLQGEGNQPQHF
once TRBJ1-6 TRBV27 . 14 TGTGCCAACCGCCACGGCAACCGGGATTCACCCCTCCACTTT CANRHGNRDSPLHF
. TRBJ1-2 TRBV5-6 . 16 TGTGCCAGCAGCTTGGCAGAACGTCAGAGGGCCTATGGCTACACCTTC CASSLAERQRAYGYTF
. TRBJ2-1 TRBV23-1 . 13 TGCGCCAGCAGTCAATTGGGCGACAATGAGCAGTTCTTC CASSQLGDNEQFF
. TRBJ2-1 TRBV7-9 . 14 TGTGCCAGCAGCTTAGGGACAAGGAGAGATGAGCAGTTCTTC CASSLGTRRDEQFF
. TRBJ2-1 TRBV18 TRBD2 15 TGTGCCAGCTCACCGACGACTAGCGGGGGTTTCGTTGGATTCTTC CASSPTTSGGFVGFF
. TRBJ1-2 TRBV6-1 . 18 TGTGCCAGCAGTGAAAGGTTGTTTCGCGGGGGCGCGGACTATGGCTACACCTTC CASSERLFRGGADYGYTF
. TRBJ2-6 TRBV9 . 18 TGTGCCAGCAGCGGTGTGACCCCACTAGTCCCTGGGGCCAACGTCCTGACTTTC CASSGVTPLVPGANVLTF
. TRBJ1-5 TRBV27 . 15 TGTGCCAGCAGTTTGGGAGGTATCGGCAATCAGCCCCAGCATTTT CASSLGGIGNQPQHF
. TRBJ2-2 TRBV5-8 . 13 TGTGCCAGCAGCCTGCCTCCCTCACCGGGGGTGTTTTTT CASSLPPSPGVFF
. TRBJ1-3 TRBV5-1 . 15 TGCGCCAGCAGCTTGGAGGGGTTGACTGGAAACACCATATATTTT CASSLEGLTGNTIYF
. TRBJ2-3 TRBV5-6 TRBD1 15 TGTGCCAGCAGCCCGACAGGGGGTGGGACAGATACGCAGTATTTT CASSPTGGGTDTQYF
. TRBJ2-3 TRBV4-3 . 13 TGCGCCAGCAGTGGGGCCAGCACAGATACGCAGTATTTT CASSGASTDTQYF
many TRBJ2-7 TRBV5-1 . 12 TGCGCCAGCAGCGCGGACTCCTACGAGCAGTACTTC CASSADSYEQYF
once TRBJ1-4 TRBV2 . 16 TGTGCCAGCAGTGAACAGGGATTAGCAACTAATGAAAAACTGTTTTTT CASSEQGLATNEKLFF
. TRBJ1-5 TRBV15 . 13 TGTGCCACCAGTAGGAGTAGCAATCAGCCCCAGCATTTT CATSRSSNQPQHF
few TRBJ1-6 TRBV6-5 TRBD1 13 TGTGCCAGCAGCCGACAGGGCAATTCACCCCTCCACTTT CASSRQGNSPLHF
. TRBJ1-1 TRBV18 . 15 TGTGCCAGCTCACCCACGTCTTGGGGAGTGTCTGAAGCTTTCTTT CASSPTSWGVSEAFF
. TRBJ1-1 TRBV19 . 13 TGTGCCAGTAGTCGGCGGGGGAACACTGAAGCTTTCTTT CASSRRGNTEAFF
few TRBJ1-5 TRBV4-1 . 13 TGCGCCAGCAGCCAAGATGAGGATCAGCCCCAGCATTTT CASSQDEDQPQHF
. TRBJ2-3 TRBV7-2 . 15 TGTGCCAGCAGCTTCGCACCCGGTATGACAGATACGCAGTATTTT CASSFAPGMTDTQYF
. TRBJ2-7 TRBV7-9 . 16 TGTGCCAGCAGCCGCTCAGGGGCCCGCGGGTTGAACGAGCAGTACTTC CASSRSGARGLNEQYF
medium-sized TRBJ1-5 TRBV6-1 . 16 TGTGCCAGCAGTGAACTCGATGGCGGGGGCAATCAGCCCCAGCATTTT CASSELDGGGNQPQHF
. TRBJ1-5 TRBV27 TRBD1 14 TGTGCCAGCAGACTGACAGGGGGCGCGGAGCCCCAGCATTTT CASRLTGGAEPQHF
. TRBJ1-1 TRBV27 . 14 TGTGCCAGCAGTTTACAGGGTGGTAACACTGAAGCTTTCTTT CASSLQGGNTEAFF
many TRBJ2-3 TRBV6-4 TRBD2 16 TGTGCCAGCAGTGAGGCAAACGGGGGGGCCCCAGATACGCAGTATTTT CASSEANGGAPDTQYF
few TRBJ1-1 TRBV7-6 . 15 TGTGCCAGCAGCCTAAAGGCAGGGTTGGACACTGAAGCTTTCTTT CASSLKAGLDTEAFF
few TRBJ2-6 TRBV19 . 14 TGTGCCAGTAGCAGGTACTCTGGGGCCAACGTCCTGACTTTC CASSRYSGANVLTF
. TRBJ2-3 TRBV4-3 TRBD1 17 TGCGCCAGCAGCCAAGGCCCTAGGGACAGGGTAGGAGATACGCAGTATTTT CASSQGPRDRVGDTQYF
. TRBJ1-1 TRBV5-1 . 14 TGCGCCAGCAGCCCCGAGGCCGTGAACACTGAAGCTTTCTTT CASSPEAVNTEAFF
. TRBJ1-1 TRBV29-1 TRBD1 14 TGCAGCGTGACAAGACAGGGACCGAACACTGAAGCTTTCTTT CSVTRQGPNTEAFF
few TRBJ1-1 TRBV2 . 11 TGTGCCAGCCGGGGGAACACTGAAGCTTTCTTT CASRGNTEAFF
. TRBJ2-3 TRBV6-6 TRBD1 15 TGTGCTAGCAGGGATTCGGGACAGGGCACAGATACGCAGTATTTT CASRDSGQGTDTQYF
. TRBJ1-2 TRBV29-1 TRBD1 12 TGCAGCGTAGGACAGGGGGCACGCGGCTACACCTTC CSVGQGARGYTF
. TRBJ2-5 TRBV5-1 TRBD1 14 TGCGCCAGCAGCTTAAGGACAGGGTTGCAGACCCAGTACTTC CASSLRTGLQTQYF
. TRBJ1-6 TRBV6-5 . 14 TGTGCCAGCAGGCCACAAGGGGGTAATTCACCCCTCCACTTT CASRPQGGNSPLHF
. TRBJ1-5 TRBV7-8 . 14 TGTGCCAGCAGCTTCTACAGGGAGCATCAGCCCCAGCATTTT CASSFYREHQPQHF
once TRBJ2-5 TRBV6-1 . 15 TGTGCCAGCAGTGAAGAGATGGAGGGTGAAGAGACCCAGTACTTC CASSEEMEGEETQYF
. TRBJ1-2 TRBV27 . 11 TGTGCCAGCAGTTCATACTATGGCTACACCTTC CASSSYYGYTF